This T cell receptor (beta chain) was sequenced for a study of blood T cell repertoires in COVID-19. Assay used: immunoSEQ multiplex PCR; TCRdb lists only in-frame clones, some missing. The data show roughly 130,000 clones, about 88% seen once. Germline-derived CDR1 and CDR2 are SGDLS and YYNGEE. The V end lost 7 bases, the J end lost 1 base, and 18 bases lay between the germline ends. There are 16 residues in the CDR3. This sequence was found in a man between 60 and 75 years old with COVID-19, enrolled during active disease. Specimen: peripheral blood. The chain combines TRBV9 with TRBJ2-1; possibly TRBD2 for D (6 bases). The CDR3 sequence is CASAQHGRVSYNEQFF. CDR3 DNA: TGTGCCAGCGCCCAACACGGGAGAGTATCCTACAATGAGCAGTTCTTC.